This T cell receptor (beta chain) appears in the sequencing data of a study of beta chain features in type 1 diabetes. Study information: Age, gender and cell yields were similar between patients and healthy donors. Notes on the study in general: In type 1 diabetes patients, VDJ junctions had fewer insertions; deletions at these junctions were more frequent.

Expressed TCRB transcripts got sequenced, as all isolated RNA was reverse transcribed. Sequencing was performed with immunoSEQ multiplex PCR; in TCRdb, only in-frame clones are kept and a portion is missing. The profile covers 200,000 to 300,000 clones, with 68% appearing a single time and about 0.05% taken by the ten largest. By way of CD45RO/CCR7/CD25/CD127/CD95/CD27, the CD4+ regulatory, stem cell-like memory, central memory and naive cells were sorted. Remarks on this clone: Its target is not known. Other DNA sequences in the same sample also yield this CDR3.

The CDR3 loop spans 16 amino acids. CDR1 and CDR2 from the germline V gene are MNHEY and SVGAGI. V lost 0 bases and J 2 bases, leaving 13 bases between the germline ends. The chain employs TRBV6-5 and TRBJ2-5, with a tentative D call TRBD1 (5 bases). The TCR sequence derives from a man younger than 45 in good health. The material sequenced was naive CD4+ T cells from blood. CDR3 loop: CASSYSISGSQETQYF. CDR3 nucleotides: TGTGCCAGCAGTTACTCGATATCAGGGTCACAAGAGACCCAGTACTTC.